The 25 T cell receptor beta chains given below trace back to one sample, sequenced in a study of T cells in lung cancer brain metastases. Profiling relied on immunoSEQ multiplex PCR, and the TCRdb table lists in-frame clones only, not all of them. The sample shows over 1,500 clones, around four fifths of them seen only once. The sequenced material came from tumor tissue from the primary lung tumor. These receptors all stem from a man in his sixties or seventies with non-small cell lung cancer.

This chain uses TRBV6-6 with TRBJ2-1; no firm D call. CDR1 MNHNY and CDR2 SVGAGI come from the germline V gene (reference sequence). The CDR3 sequence is 13 residues long. Trimming stripped 2 bases from V and 9 bases from J, with 11 bases between. Here the CDR3 DNA reads TGTGCCAGCAGTTACGATAGGGTAGTTGAGCAGTTCTTC. This gives the protein CASSYDRVVEQFF.

This rearrangement joins TRBV6-4 to TRBJ2-1; 12 positions match TRBD2. CDR1 MRHNA and CDR2 SNTAGT come from the germline V gene. Trimming took 5 bases from V and 6 from J; bases not matched to a gene: 8. CDR3 size: 16 residues. The CDR3 reads CASSRLAGVNGNEQFF. DNA of the CDR3: TGTGCCAGCAGTCGACTAGCGGGAGTTAATGGCAATGAGCAGTTCTTC.

Only a few counts were recorded for this clone. The chain carries TRBV18 and TRBJ1-2; D may be TRBD1 (6 bases). The germline V gene has CDR1 KGHSH and CDR2 LQKENI. V was shortened by 3 bases and J by 6 bases, with 14 bases between the two germline ends. CDR3 size: 14 residues. This chain's CDR3 is CASSPTTGPNGYTF. CDR3 DNA: TGTGCCAGCTCACCCACAACAGGGCCCAATGGCTACACCTTC.

V usage is TRBV5-1 and J usage is TRBJ2-2; 10 bases agree with TRBD2. Per the germline V gene, CDR1 is SGHRS and CDR2 is YFSETQ. There are 16 residues in the CDR3. V was clipped by 4 bases and J by 3 bases; unmatched bases: 6. This chain's CDR3 is CASSTGLAEHTGELFF. CDR3 bases: TGCGCCAGCAGCACCGGACTAGCGGAACACACCGGGGAGCTGTTTTTT.

This clone was counted a single time. The chain links TRBV30 to TRBJ1-5; a weak D match, TRBD1 (6 bases). Deletions cut 5 bases from V and 4 bases from J, with 12 bases between. The CDR3 is 13 amino acids. Germline CDR1 and CDR2: GTSNPN and SVGIG (reference sequence). In DNA form, the CDR3 reads TGTGCCTGGGCGATTACAGGGAATCAGCCCCAGCATTTT. Translation: CAWAITGNQPQHF. Supplemented by reference TRBV30 and TRBJ1-5, the full variable domain reads SQTIHQWPATLVQPVGSPLSLECTVEGTSNPNLYWYRQAAGRGLQLLFYSVGIGQISSEVPQNLSASRPQDRQFILSSKKLLLSDSGFYLCAWAITGNQPQHFGDGTRLSIL.

This chain links TRBV10-3 with TRBJ1-1; no firm D call. The V gene's germline CDR1 is ENHRY and CDR2 SYGVKD. V was cut by 4 bases and J by 2 bases, with 8 bases left in between. This CDR3 spans 13 amino acids. The CDR3 region has the DNA TGTGCCATCAGTGTACAGACCAACACTGAAGCTTTCTTT. Protein product: CAISVQTNTEAFF.

This sequence joins TRBV7-2 and TRBJ2-7; 13 bases line up with TRBD2. The length of the CDR3 is 15 residues. CDR1 is SGHTA, CDR2 FQGNSA, per germline. V lost 9 bases and J lost 3; bases outside the gene matches: 8. CDR3: CASGRGTSGNYEQYF. The CDR3 DNA reads TGTGCCAGTGGACGAGGGACTAGCGGGAACTACGAGCAGTACTTC.

This chain uses TRBV6-1 with TRBJ1-5; D unclear. Germline CDR1 MNHNS, CDR2 SASEGT. The CDR3 loop spans 13 amino acids. The V end lost 1 base, the J end lost 5 bases, and 6 bases lay between the germline ends. CDR3 nucleotides: TGTGCCAGCAGTGAAGAGGTCGATCAGCCCCAGCATTTT. Translating it yields CASSEEVDQPQHF.

The V gene is TRBV9, the J gene TRBJ2-3, with 11 positions matching TRBD2. The CDR3 has 16 amino acids. Germline trimming cut 0 bases from V and 6 bases from J; bases unmatched to any gene: 6. CDR1 and CDR2 (germline): SGDLS, YYNGEE. The CDR3 here is CASSVVSGRASDTQYF. CDR3 DNA: TGTGCCAGCAGCGTAGTTAGCGGGAGGGCGTCTGATACGCAGTATTTT. Supplemented by reference TRBV9 and TRBJ2-3, the full variable domain reads DSGVTQTPKHLITATGQRVTLRCSPRSGDLSVYWYQQSLDQGLQFLIQYYNGEERAKGNILERFSAQQFPDLHSELNLSSLELGDSALYFCASSVVSGRASDTQYFGPGTRLTVL.

CDR3 sequence reads: CASSLFQGSTGNTIYF. CDR3 bases: TGTGCCAGCAGCTTATTTCAGGGATCCACTGGAAACACCATATATTTT. The rearrangement uses TRBV7-6 and TRBJ1-3, with D maybe TRBD1 (5 bases). The length of the CDR3 is 16 residues. The germline V and J ends were trimmed by 2 bases and 2 bases, with 13 bases remaining between them. Germline values: CDR1 SGHVS, CDR2 FNYEAQ.

J is TRBJ1-5 and V is TRBV19; possible D gene TRBD1, 5 bases. CDR1 is LNHDA and CDR2 is SQIVND in the germline V gene (reference sequence). V lost 3 bases and J 6 bases, leaving 12 bases between the germline ends. The CDR3 runs to 14 residues. This CDR3 reads CASSIGTRGQPQHF. The DNA for the CDR3 is TGTGCCAGTAGTATCGGGACTCGAGGTCAGCCCCAGCATTTT.

As to this clone: This same CDR3 is encoded by further DNA sequences in the sample. The chain recombines TRBV6-5 with TRBJ2-3; no clear D gene. The CDR3 is 13 residues long. Germline values: CDR1 MNHEY, CDR2 SVGAGI. V was trimmed by 0 bases and J by 5 bases, leaving 6 bases between them. Here the CDR3 DNA reads TGTGCCAGCAGTTACTCCCCGGGAGATACGCAGTATTTT. It translates to CASSYSPGDTQYF.

The gene calls are TRBV18 and TRBJ2-1, with D hard to call. Trimming removed 5 bases at V and 2 bases at J, with 13 bases between. The CDR3 extends over 15 amino acids. Germline CDR1 reads KGHSH; CDR2 reads LQKENI. The CDR3 region has the DNA TGTGCCAGCTCAAATAACCGCGACACCTACAATGAGCAGTTCTTC. Amino acid sequence: CASSNNRDTYNEQFF.

This clone was counted between two and nine times. J is TRBJ1-1 and V is TRBV5-4, with no clear D. There are 15 residues in the CDR3. With 2 bases removed from V and 1 base from J, the gap between germline ends came to 12 bases. CDR1 and CDR2 from the germline V gene are SGHNT and YYREEE (reference sequence). The CDR3 loop is CASSLRETANTEAFF. The CDR3 bases are TGTGCCAGCAGCTTAAGGGAGACGGCGAACACTGAAGCTTTCTTT.

V is TRBV19 and J is TRBJ2-3; D not resolved. The V gene's germline CDR1 is LNHDA and CDR2 SQIVND (reference sequence). Trimming removed 5 bases at V and 6 bases at J, with 15 bases between. The CDR3 length is 14 residues. CDR3 loop: CASSRWDSRDTQYF. The CDR3, as DNA: TGTGCCAGTAGTCGATGGGATTCCAGGGATACGCAGTATTTT.

Points on this clone: The junction shows a germline mismatch at one end, possibly a read error. The J gene is TRBJ2-4, the V gene TRBV28; 9 bases align to TRBD1. CDR3 length equals 17 residues. The germline V gene encodes CDR1 MDHEN and CDR2 SYDVKM. CDR3 in DNA: TGTGCCAGCAATTTAAGTAAGGGGGGGACAGGGAGGTACATTCAGTACTTC. Its translation is CASNLSKGGTGRYIQYF.

This clone turned up a few times. J is TRBJ1-2 and V is TRBV9, with D unresolved. Trimming took 2 bases from V and 6 from J, leaving 11 bases between them. The CDR3 is 13 amino acids. Germline V CDR1 and CDR2: SGDLS, YYNGEE. CDR3 sequence reads: CASSVGLTDGYTF. The CDR3 region has the DNA TGTGCCAGCAGCGTTGGGCTGACTGATGGCTACACCTTC.

This clone was counted only a few times. The V call is TRBV18, the J call TRBJ1-1; D is unclear. Germline lookup yields CDR1 KGHSH and CDR2 LQKENI. This CDR3 spans 15 amino acids. Trimming shortened V by 3 bases and J by 1 base, and 12 bases separated the two germline ends. The CDR3 DNA follows: TGTGCCAGCTCACCCCGGAACGAAAAGAACACTGAAGCTTTCTTT. Translation: CASSPRNEKNTEAFF.

A few counts support this clone. The chain uses TRBV5-1 and TRBJ1-2, with D possibly TRBD1 on 6 matching bases. CDR1 is SGHRS, CDR2 YFSETQ, per germline. This CDR3 spans 13 amino acids. The V gene lost 1 base and the J gene lost 6 bases, with 10 bases spanning the gap. The CDR3 spells CASSLYPGDGYTF. The DNA for the CDR3 is TGCGCCAGCAGCTTGTATCCAGGGGATGGCTACACCTTC. Based on the CDR3 plus reference TRBV5-1 and TRBJ1-2, the full variable domain is KAGVTQTPRYLIKTRGQQVTLSCSPISGHRSVSWYQQTPGQGLQFLFEYFSETQRNKGNFPGRFSGRQFSNSRSEMNVSTLELGDSALYLCASSLYPGDGYTFGSGTRLTVV.

This chain links TRBV5-1 with TRBJ1-1, with unresolved D. Trimming took 4 bases from V and 2 from J, leaving 6 bases between them. The CDR3 spans 12 residues. In germline, CDR1 is SGHRS, CDR2 YFSETQ. Here the CDR3 DNA reads TGCGCCAGCAGCGGCAGCAACACTGAAGCTTTCTTT. Encoded protein: CASSGSNTEAFF.

V is TRBV9 and J is TRBJ2-5, with TRBD1 as a possible D gene (5 bases). V lost 1 base to trimming and J lost 5 bases, with 15 bases between them. The CDR3 length is 15 residues. Germline CDR1 reads SGDLS; CDR2 reads YYNGEE. CDR3 DNA sequence: TGTGCCAGCAGCGTATCGACAGCCAAGGAGGAGACCCAGTACTTC. This translates into CASSVSTAKEETQYF.

This chain uses TRBV5-1 with TRBJ2-1, with D uncertain. Germline CDR1 and CDR2: SGHRS and YFSETQ. CDR3 size: 15 residues. Trimming pared 4 bases from V and 6 bases from J, leaving 17 bases between. Here the CDR3 reads CASSPGVDSFNEQFF. CDR3 sequence (DNA): TGCGCCAGCAGCCCTGGGGTGGATAGTTTCAATGAGCAGTTCTTC.

J is TRBJ2-1 and V is TRBV9; D might be TRBD2 (7 bases). Trimming removed 6 bases at V and 1 base at J, with 14 bases between. The germline gives CDR1 SGDLS, CDR2 YYNGEE. The CDR3 extends over 15 amino acids. The CDR3 DNA reads TGTGCCAGCAACCAAGGGGGGGGGTCCTACAATGAGCAGTTCTTC. Residues: CASNQGGGSYNEQFF.

This rearrangement joins TRBV9 to TRBJ2-5; 7 bases align to TRBD1. Germline-derived CDR1 and CDR2 are SGDLS and YYNGEE. Losses at the gene ends were 1 base for V and 3 bases for J; bases not matched to a gene: 0. This CDR3 contains 13 residues. This CDR3 is CASSVQGEETQYF. CDR3 DNA: TGTGCCAGCAGCGTACAGGGGGAAGAGACCCAGTACTTC.

V is TRBV2 and J is TRBJ2-3; tentative D call: TRBD1 (6 bases). V was cut by 7 bases and J by 1 base, with 12 bases left in between. The CDR3 runs 14 residues. CDR1 and CDR2 from the germline V gene are SNHLY and FYNNEI. The CDR3 loop reads CASIVSGGTDTQYF. CDR3 DNA sequence: TGTGCCAGCATCGTCTCAGGGGGCACAGATACGCAGTATTTT. Using reference TRBV2 and TRBJ2-3 for the parts outside the CDR3, the full variable domain is EPEVTQTPSHQVTQMGQEVILRCVPISNHLYFYWYRQILGQKVEFLVSFYNNEISEKSEIFDDQFSVERPDGSNFTLKIRSTKLEDSAMYFCASIVSGGTDTQYFGPGTRLTVL.